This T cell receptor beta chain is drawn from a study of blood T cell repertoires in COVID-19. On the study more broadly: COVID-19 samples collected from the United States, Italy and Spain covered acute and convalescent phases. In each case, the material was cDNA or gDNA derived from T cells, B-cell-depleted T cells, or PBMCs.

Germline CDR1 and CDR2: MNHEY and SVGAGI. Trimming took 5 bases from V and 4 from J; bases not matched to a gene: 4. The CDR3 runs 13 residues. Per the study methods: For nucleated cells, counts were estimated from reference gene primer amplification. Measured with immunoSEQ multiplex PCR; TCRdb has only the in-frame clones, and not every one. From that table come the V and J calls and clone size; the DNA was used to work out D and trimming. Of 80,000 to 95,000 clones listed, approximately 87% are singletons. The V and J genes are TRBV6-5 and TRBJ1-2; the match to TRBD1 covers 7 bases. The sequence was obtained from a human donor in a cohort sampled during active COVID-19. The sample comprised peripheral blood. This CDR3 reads CASSQGDAYGYTF. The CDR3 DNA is TGTGCCAGCAGTCAGGGGGATGCCTATGGCTACACCTTC.